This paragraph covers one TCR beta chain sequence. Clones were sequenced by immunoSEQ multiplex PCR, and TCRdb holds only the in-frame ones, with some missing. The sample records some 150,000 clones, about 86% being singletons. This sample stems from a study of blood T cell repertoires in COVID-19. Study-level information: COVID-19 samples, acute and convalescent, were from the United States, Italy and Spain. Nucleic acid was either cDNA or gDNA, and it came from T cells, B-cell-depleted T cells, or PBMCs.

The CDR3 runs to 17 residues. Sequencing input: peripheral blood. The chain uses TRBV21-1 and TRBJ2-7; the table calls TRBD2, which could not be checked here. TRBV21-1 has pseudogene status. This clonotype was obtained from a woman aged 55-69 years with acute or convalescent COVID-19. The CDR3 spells CASSPLYSSAGGSEQYF. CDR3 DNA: TGTGCCAGCAGCCCCTTGTATTCTTCCGCGGGTGGTTCCGAGCAGTACTTC.